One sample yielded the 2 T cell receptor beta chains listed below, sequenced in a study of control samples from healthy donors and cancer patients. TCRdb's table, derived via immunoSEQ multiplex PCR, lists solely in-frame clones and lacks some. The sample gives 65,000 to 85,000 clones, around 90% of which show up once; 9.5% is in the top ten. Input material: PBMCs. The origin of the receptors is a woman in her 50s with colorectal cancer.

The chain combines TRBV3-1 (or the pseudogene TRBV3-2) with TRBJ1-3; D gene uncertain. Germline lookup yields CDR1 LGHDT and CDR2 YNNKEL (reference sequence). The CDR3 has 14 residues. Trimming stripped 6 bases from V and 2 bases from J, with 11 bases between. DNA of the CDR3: TGTGCCAGCAGTCTTGGGAGGGCTGGAAACACCATATATTTT. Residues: CASSLGRAGNTIYF.

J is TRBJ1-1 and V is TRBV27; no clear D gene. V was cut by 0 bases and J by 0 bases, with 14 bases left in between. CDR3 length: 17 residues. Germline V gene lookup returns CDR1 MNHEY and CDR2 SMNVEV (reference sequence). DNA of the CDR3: TGTGCCAGCAGTTTATCAGCGGGAGGGCTAATGAACACTGAAGCTTTCTTT. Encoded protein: CASSLSAGGLMNTEAFF.